One and the same sample provided the 31 T cell receptor beta chains below, sequenced in a study of radiotherapy plus CTLA-4 blockade in lung cancer. TCRdb's table, derived via immunoSEQ multiplex PCR, lists solely in-frame clones and lacks some. The data show tens of thousands of clones, roughly 86% seen once. Sequencing used peripheral blood, obtained from a patient treated with radiotherapy plus ipilimumab. The receptors come from a human donor with non-small cell lung cancer that progressed on radiotherapy plus ipilimumab.

The rearrangement joins TRBV9 to TRBJ2-1; 8 bases map to TRBD2. The CDR3 is 15 amino acids. V shed 4 bases, J shed 6 bases, and the junction held 9 bases outside the gene matches. Germline V CDR1 and CDR2: SGDLS, YYNGEE. CDR3 nucleotide sequence: TGTGCCAGCAGCCCGAGTACTAGCGGCCCCAATGAGCAGTTCTTC. Protein sequence: CASSPSTSGPNEQFF.

This CDR3 is CASSFSSGTFNEQFF. The CDR3 coding sequence is TGCGCCAGCAGCTTTTCTAGCGGGACTTTCAATGAGCAGTTCTTC. The gene calls are TRBV5-1 and TRBJ2-1; 9 nucleotides agree with TRBD2. CDR3 length equals 15 residues. The V gene's germline CDR1 is SGHRS and CDR2 YFSETQ. The junction had 6 bases not matched to a gene; V was cut back by 2 bases and J by 6 bases.

There are a few counts of this clone. V and J are TRBV7-3 and TRBJ2-7, with D possibly being TRBD1 (6 bases). Trimming left V 9 bases short and J 4 bases short, with 16 bases between. Looked up from germline, CDR1 is SGHTA and CDR2 is FQGTGA. This CDR3 has 13 amino acids. The CDR3 spells CASFTGSSYEQYF. The CDR3 DNA sequence: TGTGCCAGTTTCACAGGGTCTTCGTACGAGCAGTACTTC.

This clone has a handful of counts. The V and J genes are TRBV7-3 and TRBJ1-1; TRBD1 might be the D (6 bases). Trimming removed 5 bases at V and 4 bases at J, with 11 bases between. Per germline, CDR1 SGHTA and CDR2 FQGTGA. The CDR3 has 13 amino acids. The DNA of the CDR3 is TGTGCCAGCAGCCCTACAGGGCCCACTGAAGCTTTCTTT. Its protein product is CASSPTGPTEAFF.

The rearrangement joins TRBV7-2 to TRBJ1-5; D unresolved. This CDR3 comprises 12 residues. CDR1 is SGHTA and CDR2 is FQGNSA in the germline V gene. V lost 5 bases and J 8 bases, leaving 10 bases between the germline ends. The CDR3 is CASSIDIKPQHF. In DNA, the CDR3 is TGTGCCAGCAGCATAGACATAAAGCCCCAGCATTTT.

This sequence joins TRBV30 and TRBJ2-1; TRBD1 matches 9 bases. This CDR3 is 12 amino acids long. Germline CDR1 reads GTSNPN; CDR2 reads SVGIG (reference sequence). V was clipped by 5 bases and J by 6 bases; unmatched bases: 2. The CDR3 reads CAWGGQGNEQFF. DNA of the CDR3: TGTGCCTGGGGGGGACAGGGCAATGAGCAGTTCTTC.

The genes are TRBV4-3 and TRBJ1-4; D unclear. The CDR3 covers 17 residues. CDR1 and CDR2 (germline): LGHNA, YSLEER. V was clipped by 4 bases and J by 8 bases, with 23 bases between them. CDR3 sequence reads: CASSLTFDWTGGEKLFF. In DNA form, the CDR3 reads TGCGCCAGCAGCCTAACTTTCGACTGGACTGGTGGGGAAAAACTGTTTTTT.

Note on this clone: The junction departs from the called germline gene at one end, perhaps through a read error. V gene TRBV2 combines with J gene TRBJ2-7, with TRBD2 matching over 8 bases. The CDR3 loop spans 13 amino acids. Germline V gene lookup returns CDR1 SNHLY and CDR2 FYNNEI. The CDR3 is CASSEASGGLFSF. As DNA, the CDR3 is TGTGCCAGCAGTGAGGCGAGCGGGGGACTTTTTTCATTC.

The chain couples TRBV4-2 to TRBJ1-2; D perhaps matches TRBD1 (6 bases). The CDR3 loop spans 15 amino acids. From germline, CDR1 is LGHNA and CDR2 YNFKEQ. Trimming removed 3 bases from V and 7 bases from J, with 18 bases in between. CDR3: CASSQDPGQPIGYTF. In DNA form, the CDR3 reads TGTGCCAGCAGCCAGGACCCAGGACAGCCTATTGGCTACACCTTC.

This chain links TRBV9 with TRBJ2-1, with D possibly TRBD1 on 5 matching bases. The CDR3 consists of 14 residues. Looked up from germline, CDR1 is SGDLS and CDR2 is YYNGEE. Trimming stripped 3 bases from V and 0 bases from J, with 7 bases between. The CDR3 protein is CASSAQGSYNEQFF. The CDR3 nucleotides are TGTGCCAGCAGCGCGCAGGGCTCCTACAATGAGCAGTTCTTC.

The chain uses TRBV19 and TRBJ1-5; D unclear. Per germline, CDR1 LNHDA and CDR2 SQIVND (reference sequence). Trimming took 3 bases from V and 5 from J, leaving 5 bases between them. CDR3 length: 12 residues. CDR3 in DNA: TGTGCCAGTAGTATTTCGGATCAGCCCCAGCATTTT. Translated, it gives CASSISDQPQHF.

V usage is TRBV7-2 and J usage is TRBJ1-1; D possibly corresponds to TRBD1 (6 bases). CDR1 is SGHTA and CDR2 is FQGNSA in the germline V gene. Trimming took 2 bases from V and 5 from J, leaving 12 bases between them. The CDR3 is made up of 14 amino acids. In DNA, the CDR3 is TGTGCCAGCAGCTTACAGGGGCAGCGAACTGAAGCTTTCTTT. Its translation is CASSLQGQRTEAFF.

The J gene is TRBJ2-7, the V gene TRBV29-1, with 8 bases aligning to TRBD1. Trimming took 4 bases from V and 9 from J; bases not matched to a gene: 5. The germline V gene has CDR1 SQVTM and CDR2 ANQGSEA. This CDR3 region has 11 residues. CDR3 DNA: TGCAGCGTTGTCGACAGGGGCGGGCAGTACTTC. Protein sequence: CSVVDRGGQYF.

The chain couples TRBV7-9 to TRBJ1-1; D unclear. CDR1 is SEHNR, CDR2 FQNEAQ, per germline (reference sequence). Trimming cost V 6 bases and J 6 bases, with 11 bases left between them. CDR3 size: 12 residues. The CDR3 coding sequence is TGTGCCAGCAGTCGGGGAAGCCCTGAAGCTTTCTTT. It encodes CASSRGSPEAFF. Together with reference TRBV7-9 and TRBJ1-1, the CDR3 gives the full variable domain: DTGVSQNPRHKITKRGQNVTFRCDPISEHNRLYWYRQTLGQGPEFLTYFQNEAQLEKSRLLSDRFSAERPKGSFSTLEIQRTEQGDSAMYLCASSRGSPEAFFGQGTRLTVV.

This clone was seen a handful of times. The CDR3, as DNA: TGTGCCAGCAGTTTCCGCGCTGGAAACACCATATATTTT. Its translation: CASSFRAGNTIYF. The chain uses TRBV28 and TRBJ1-3; D ambiguous. Trimming took off 3 bases at V and 2 bases at J, with 5 bases between the two ends. CDR3 length: 13 residues. Germline assignment: CDR1 MDHEN and CDR2 SYDVKM. Variable domain in full (rest from reference TRBV28 and TRBJ1-3): DVKVTQSSRYLVKRTGEKVFLECVQDMDHENMFWYRQDPGLGLRLIYFSYDVKMKEKGDIPEGYSVSREKKERFSLILESASTNQTSMYLCASSFRAGNTIYFGEGSWLTVV.

The chain couples TRBV7-8 to TRBJ1-1; D is undetermined. The germline V gene encodes CDR1 SGHVS and CDR2 FQNEAQ. The CDR3 consists of 14 residues. Deletions cut 4 bases from V and 0 bases from J, with 9 bases between. CDR3 DNA sequence: TGTGCCAGCAGCTACAATCCCATGAACACTGAAGCTTTCTTT. Translation gives CASSYNPMNTEAFF.

CDR3 sequence: CASSSDDYNEQFF. As DNA, the CDR3 is TGCGCCAGCAGCTCCGACGACTACAATGAGCAGTTCTTC. This chain connects TRBV5-1 to TRBJ2-1; no firm D call. The CDR3 is made up of 13 amino acids. Germline CDR1 SGHRS, CDR2 YFSETQ. Trimming stripped 3 bases from V and 3 bases from J, with 7 bases between.

The CDR3: CASSPSRRVSNTEAFF. CDR3 in DNA: TGTGCCAGCTCCCCAAGTCGCCGTGTGTCGAACACTGAAGCTTTCTTT. V and J are TRBV18 and TRBJ1-1; D not resolved. V gave up 6 bases and J gave up 1 base, with 18 bases separating them. CDR3 length equals 16 residues. The germline V gene encodes CDR1 KGHSH and CDR2 LQKENI.

The genes are TRBV3-2 and TRBJ2-7; the DNA was not used to check the table's D call, TRBD2. TRBV3-2 is an annotated pseudogene. The CDR3 spans 9 residues. CDR3 in amino acids: CASPPPGYF. The CDR3 region has the DNA TGTGCCAGCCCCCCCCCGGGGTACTTC.

The chain combines TRBV4-1 with TRBJ1-1, with no clear D. Germline CDR1 is MGHRA and CDR2 is YSYEKL. V lost 3 bases to trimming and J lost 5 bases, with 22 bases between them. The CDR3 runs 17 residues. The CDR3 spells CASSHGTGRGGRTEAFF. In nucleotides, the CDR3 is TGCGCCAGCAGCCACGGAACCGGTAGAGGAGGAAGAACTGAAGCTTTCTTT.

The CDR3 loop reads CASSSLRLRTDTQYF. CDR3 sequence (DNA): TGTGCCAGCAGCTCCCTGCGGTTACGGACAGATACGCAGTATTTT. The V call is TRBV11-3, the J call TRBJ2-3, with D hard to call. The CDR3 has 15 amino acids. With 4 bases removed from V and 3 bases from J, the gap between germline ends came to 14 bases. Germline CDR1 SGHNT, CDR2 YENEEA.

The chain recombines TRBV30 with TRBJ2-7, with 7 bases matching TRBD2. In germline, CDR1 is GTSNPN, CDR2 SVGIG (reference sequence). The CDR3 is made up of 14 amino acids. V shed 3 bases, J shed 0 bases, and the junction held 5 bases outside the gene matches. The CDR3 here is CAWRRGGSSYEQYF. CDR3 nucleotide sequence: TGTGCCTGGAGGCGGGGAGGGAGCTCCTACGAGCAGTACTTC.

The CDR3 sequence is CASSLGRAEAFF. In nucleotides, the CDR3 is TGTGCCAGCAGCCTAGGGAGGGCTGAAGCTTTCTTT. The genes are TRBV11-2 and TRBJ1-1, with D uncertain. Trimming cost V 5 bases and J 6 bases, with 10 bases left between them. Germline CDR1 reads SGHAT; CDR2 reads FQNNGV. This CDR3 is 12 amino acids long.

The rearrangement joins TRBV4-3 to TRBJ2-1, with 8 bases matching TRBD2. The CDR3 is 17 amino acids. Trimming at V came to 1 base and at J to 0 bases, leaving 5 bases not matched to a gene. Germline V CDR1 and CDR2: LGHNA, YSLEER. DNA for the CDR3: TGCGCCAGCAGCCAAGCTAGCGGGCTTAGCTCCTACAATGAGCAGTTCTTC. Protein: CASSQASGLSSYNEQFF.

This clone was picked up one time. The J gene is TRBJ1-3, the V gene TRBV7-9; unclear D gene. This CDR3 contains 14 residues. Germline V gene lookup returns CDR1 SEHNR and CDR2 FQNEAQ (reference sequence). The V gene lost 5 bases and the J gene lost 2 bases, with 10 bases spanning the gap. CDR3 in amino acids: CASSPRAAGNTIYF. Written as DNA, the CDR3 is TGTGCCAGCAGCCCAAGGGCAGCTGGAAACACCATATATTTT. The full variable domain, rest sourced from reference TRBV7-9 and TRBJ1-3, is DTGVSQNPRHKITKRGQNVTFRCDPISEHNRLYWYRQTLGQGPEFLTYFQNEAQLEKSRLLSDRFSAERPKGSFSTLEIQRTEQGDSAMYLCASSPRAAGNTIYFGEGSWLTVV.

The table lists this clone with a few counts. The chain carries TRBV7-9 and TRBJ1-3; D gene uncertain. The CDR3 totals 14 residues. Germline-derived CDR1 and CDR2 are SEHNR and FQNEAQ (reference sequence). The ends were cut back, 5 bases at V and 0 bases at J, with 8 bases in the middle. CDR3 residues: CASSPLSSGNTIYF. For the CDR3, the DNA is TGTGCCAGCAGCCCCCTGAGCTCTGGAAACACCATATATTTT.

The chain has TRBV9 and TRBJ1-4; TRBD1 aligns across 8 bases. Germline V CDR1 and CDR2: SGDLS, YYNGEE. This CDR3 is 16 amino acids long. V was pared by 0 bases and J by 0 bases, with 1 base of the junction left unmatched. In DNA form, the CDR3 reads TGTGCCAGCAGCGTAGCAGGGGGCACAACTAATGAAAAACTGTTTTTT. It is translated as CASSVAGGTTNEKLFF.

This clone was seen a single time. The V gene is TRBV4-1, the J gene TRBJ2-7, with D perhaps being TRBD1 or TRBD2 (5 bases each). The CDR3 totals 16 residues. Germline CDR1 is MGHRA and CDR2 is YSYEKL. The ends were cut back, 0 bases at V and 2 bases at J, with 14 bases in the middle. The CDR3 nucleotides read TGCGCCAGCAGCCAAGATTTGGGAGACAGCCCCTACGAGCAGTACTTC. This gives the protein CASSQDLGDSPYEQYF.

The chain is built from TRBV7-2 and TRBJ2-1, with D uncertain. Germline CDR1 is SGHTA and CDR2 is FQGNSA. V shed 0 bases and J shed 6 bases, with 0 bases lying between them. The CDR3 contains 11 residues. As DNA, the CDR3 is TGTGCCAGCAGCTTAGCCAATGAGCAGTTCTTC. It specifies CASSLANEQFF.

The chain recombines TRBV18 with TRBJ1-3; D uncertain. The germline V gene has CDR1 KGHSH and CDR2 LQKENI. The length of the CDR3 is 15 residues. Trimming removed 0 bases from V and 4 bases from J, with 10 bases in between. In DNA form, the CDR3 reads TGTGCCAGCTCACCACCATCCTCCACCGGAAACACCATATATTTT. Translating it yields CASSPPSSTGNTIYF. Full variable domain (remainder filled in from reference TRBV18 and TRBJ1-3): NAGVMQNPRHLVRRRGQEARLRCSPMKGHSHVYWYRQLPEEGLKFMVYLQKENIIDESGMPKERFSAEFPKEGPSILRIQQVVRGDSAAYFCASSPPSSTGNTIYFGEGSWLTVV.

This chain connects TRBV5-4 to TRBJ2-2, with D maybe TRBD1 (6 bases). Trimming took 4 bases from V and 5 from J, leaving 12 bases between them. This CDR3 comprises 14 residues. The V gene's germline CDR1 is SGHNT and CDR2 YYREEE (reference sequence). DNA for the CDR3: TGTGCCAGCAGCCTGCAGGGGTCGACCGGGGAGCTGTTTTTT. It specifies CASSLQGSTGELFF.